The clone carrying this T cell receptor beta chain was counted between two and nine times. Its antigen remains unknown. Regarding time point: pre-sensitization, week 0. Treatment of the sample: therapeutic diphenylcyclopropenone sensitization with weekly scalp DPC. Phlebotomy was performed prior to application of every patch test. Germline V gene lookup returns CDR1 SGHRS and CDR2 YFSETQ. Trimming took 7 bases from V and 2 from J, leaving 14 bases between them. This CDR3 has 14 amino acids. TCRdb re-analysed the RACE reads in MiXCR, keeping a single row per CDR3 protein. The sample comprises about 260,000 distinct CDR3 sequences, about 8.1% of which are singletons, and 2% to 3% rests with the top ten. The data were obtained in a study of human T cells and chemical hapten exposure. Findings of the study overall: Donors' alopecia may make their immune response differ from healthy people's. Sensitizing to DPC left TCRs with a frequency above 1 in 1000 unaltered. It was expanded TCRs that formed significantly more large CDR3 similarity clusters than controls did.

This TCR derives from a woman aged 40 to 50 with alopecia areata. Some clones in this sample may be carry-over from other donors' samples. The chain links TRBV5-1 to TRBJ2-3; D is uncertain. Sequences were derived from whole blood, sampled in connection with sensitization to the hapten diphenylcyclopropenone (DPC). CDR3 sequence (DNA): TGCGCCAGCGGTACCCAGGCTAACACAGATACGCAGTATTTT. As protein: CASGTQANTDTQYF.